The 30 T cell receptor beta chains presented below share a single source sample, sequenced in a study of blood T cell repertoires in COVID-19. Assay: immunoSEQ multiplex PCR; the TCRdb copy retains only in-frame clones and omits some. The sample lists nearly 55,000 clones, roughly 84% occurring once. The sequencing input was peripheral blood. These receptors originate from a man aged 65-85 years with active COVID-19.

J is TRBJ1-2 and V is TRBV7-9, with 7 bases identical to TRBD1. Losses at the gene ends were 5 bases for V and 6 bases for J; bases not matched to a gene: 12. Germline V CDR1 and CDR2: SEHNR, FQNEAQ (reference sequence). This CDR3 has 15 residues. For the CDR3, the DNA is TGTGCCAGCAGCGCCCGACAGGAGGGGGCGCATGGCTACACCTTC. Translating gives CASSARQEGAHGYTF.

This clone has a single count. The chain links TRBV9 to TRBJ2-5; TRBD1 matches at 7 bases. Germline CDR1 and CDR2: SGDLS and YYNGEE. The trim removed 4 bases at V and 5 bases at J, leaving 11 bases unmatched. The CDR3 covers 15 residues. The CDR3 loop is CASSSQGSTGETQYF. The CDR3 DNA reads as TGTGCCAGCAGCTCACAGGGGTCCACCGGGGAGACCCAGTACTTC.

The rearrangement joins TRBV6-5 to TRBJ1-1; 8 positions match TRBD1. The CDR3 totals 16 residues. V dropped 3 bases and J dropped 0; count of bases not matched to a gene: 6. The germline gives CDR1 MNHEY, CDR2 SVGAGI. The CDR3: CASSYRQGAMNTEAFF. CDR3 sequence (DNA): TGTGCCAGCAGTTATAGGCAGGGGGCCATGAACACTGAAGCTTTCTTT.

The chain recombines TRBV7-2 with TRBJ1-4, with 7 bases that match TRBD1. Germline V gene lookup returns CDR1 SGHTA and CDR2 FQGNSA. There are 15 residues in the CDR3. V shed 5 bases, J shed 8 bases, and the junction held 11 bases outside the gene matches. The CDR3 nucleotides are TGTGCCAGCAGCCCGGGGCCGACAGGGTTCGAAAAACTGTTTTTT. It specifies CASSPGPTGFEKLFF.

This chain joins TRBV27 and TRBJ1-6; D gene uncertain. This CDR3 comprises 17 residues. V gave up 3 bases and J gave up 2 bases, with 14 bases separating them. Germline CDR1 and CDR2: MNHEY and SMNVEV (reference sequence). CDR3 sequence reads: CASSFQVGKAYNSPLHF. The DNA for the CDR3 is TGTGCCAGCAGTTTCCAGGTCGGGAAGGCCTATAATTCACCCCTCCACTTT.

V gene TRBV4-3 combines with J gene TRBJ2-3; 7 positions match TRBD1. This CDR3 is built from 13 residues. The junction had 5 bases not matched to a gene; V was cut back by 1 base and J by 10 bases. CDR1 LGHNA and CDR2 YSLEER come from the germline V gene. CDR3 residues: CASSQGLGQPQYF. CDR3 DNA sequence: TGCGCCAGCAGCCAAGGGCTGGGACAGCCGCAGTATTTT.

V gene TRBV18 combines with J gene TRBJ1-1; D gene uncertain. This CDR3 is built from 14 residues. Trimming stripped 1 base from V and 0 bases from J, with 6 bases between. Per germline, CDR1 KGHSH and CDR2 LQKENI. This CDR3 reads CASSPQRLNTEAFF. The CDR3 DNA is TGTGCCAGCTCACCACAGCGGTTGAACACTGAAGCTTTCTTT.

This clone appeared a single time. The chain employs TRBV10-1 and TRBJ1-2; possibly TRBD1 for D (5 bases). Trimming pared 7 bases from V and 4 bases from J, leaving 13 bases between. Looked up from germline, CDR1 is WNHNN and CDR2 is SYGVQD (reference sequence). The length of the CDR3 is 13 residues. The CDR3 DNA reads TGCGCCAGCAAAGAGCAAGGGGTCTATGGCTACACCTTC. It codes for CASKEQGVYGYTF.

The chain carries TRBV12-3 or TRBV12-4 and TRBJ1-1; maybe TRBD1 (5 bases). This CDR3 contains 13 residues. Trimming removed 5 bases from V and 10 bases from J, with 17 bases in between. CDR3 coding DNA: TGTGCCAGCAGTGCCCTACAGGTTACCCCAGCTTTCTTT. As protein: CASSALQVTPAFF.

This clone was seen a handful of times. This chain connects TRBV10-3 to TRBJ2-1, with TRBD2 matching over 8 bases. This CDR3 comprises 14 residues. CDR1 ENHRY and CDR2 SYGVKD come from the germline V gene. The V gene end was trimmed by 2 bases and the J gene end by 4 bases; junction bases not matched to a gene: 1. CDR3 amino acids: CAISEERGYNEQFF. The DNA of the CDR3 is TGTGCCATCAGTGAGGAGCGGGGGTACAATGAGCAGTTCTTC.

The J gene is TRBJ2-1, the V gene TRBV29-1, with 8 nucleotides matching TRBD2. J lost 4 bases, V lost 3 bases, and 5 bases had no gene match. There are 14 residues in the CDR3. Germline lookup yields CDR1 SQVTM and CDR2 ANQGSEA. Written as DNA, the CDR3 is TGCAGCGTTGACCCGGGGGGGATATACAATGAGCAGTTCTTC. It is translated as CSVDPGGIYNEQFF.

The chain carries TRBV11-2 and TRBJ2-5; 12 nucleotides match TRBD2. Germline-derived CDR1 and CDR2 are SGHAT and FQNNGV. Trimming at V came to 1 base and at J to 4 bases, leaving 4 bases not matched to a gene. This CDR3 contains 16 residues. The CDR3: CASSLVASGGAETQYF. Here the CDR3 DNA reads TGTGCCAGCAGCTTAGTAGCTAGCGGGGGGGCAGAGACCCAGTACTTC. The full variable domain, completed using reference TRBV11-2 and TRBJ2-5, is EAGVAQSPRYKIIEKRQSVAFWCNPISGHATLYWYQQILGQGPKLLIQFQNNGVVDDSQLPKDRFSAERLKGVDSTLKIQPAKLEDSAVYLCASSLVASGGAETQYFGPGTRLLVL.

This clone has only one observation. This CDR3 is CATQKDRANTEAFF. The CDR3 DNA follows: TGTGCCACGCAGAAGGACAGGGCGAACACTGAAGCTTTCTTT. This chain uses TRBV10-3 with TRBJ1-1; 8 bases fit TRBD1. The CDR3 length is 14 residues. With V trimmed by 10 bases and J by 1 base, 8 bases remained unmatched. Germline-derived CDR1 and CDR2 are ENHRY and SYGVKD.

This rearrangement joins TRBV9 to TRBJ1-5, with no clear D. This CDR3 has 13 amino acids. Germline V gene lookup returns CDR1 SGDLS and CDR2 YYNGEE. Trimming removed 0 bases from V and 5 bases from J, with 6 bases in between. The CDR3 sequence: CASSVEEDQPQHF. The CDR3 nucleotides are TGTGCCAGCAGCGTAGAAGAGGATCAGCCCCAGCATTTT. Full variable domain (outside the CDR3, taken from reference TRBV9 and TRBJ1-5): DSGVTQTPKHLITATGQRVTLRCSPRSGDLSVYWYQQSLDQGLQFLIQYYNGEERAKGNILERFSAQQFPDLHSELNLSSLELGDSALYFCASSVEEDQPQHFGDGTRLSIL.

The chain joins TRBV6-5 to TRBJ1-6; D unclear. The CDR3 is 15 residues long. Germline loops: CDR1 MNHEY, CDR2 SVGAGI. Trimming removed 10 bases at V and 4 bases at J, with 17 bases between. CDR3 amino acids: CAINDGRSYNSPLHF. CDR3 bases: TGTGCCATCAACGATGGGCGATCTTATAATTCACCCCTCCACTTT.

J is TRBJ2-1 and V is TRBV7-9, with a possible D match to TRBD1 (6 bases). Germline lookup yields CDR1 SEHNR and CDR2 FQNEAQ (reference sequence). CDR3 length: 16 amino acids. V was pared by 1 base and J by 0 bases, with 10 bases between. For the CDR3, the DNA is TGTGCCAGCAGCTTAGAGGGGGACGGCTCCTACAATGAGCAGTTCTTC. Translating it yields CASSLEGDGSYNEQFF.

The chain carries TRBV6-2 or TRBV6-3 and TRBJ2-1; D might be TRBD2 (6 bases). Germline V CDR1 and CDR2: MNHEY, SVGEGT. V lost 5 bases and J 2 bases, leaving 7 bases between the germline ends. CDR3 size: 13 residues. The CDR3: CASSGGAYNEQFF. CDR3 sequence (DNA): TGTGCCAGCAGTGGAGGGGCCTACAATGAGCAGTTCTTC.

The V call is TRBV29-1, the J call TRBJ1-1; TRBD1 is a possible D gene (6 bases). CDR1 is SQVTM and CDR2 is ANQGSEA in the germline V gene. Trimming removed 4 bases from V and 5 bases from J, with 14 bases in between. The CDR3 runs 13 residues. The CDR3 is CSVGQGSGTEAFF. The CDR3 nucleotides are TGCAGCGTTGGGCAGGGGAGTGGGACTGAAGCTTTCTTT.

This clone was detected a few times. This rearrangement joins TRBV5-4 to TRBJ2-7, with TRBD1 matching 7 bases. Germline V gene lookup returns CDR1 SGHNT and CDR2 YYREEE (reference sequence). Losses at the gene ends were 1 base for V and 4 bases for J; bases not matched to a gene: 5. The CDR3 spans 14 residues. For the CDR3, the DNA is TGTGCCAGCAGCTTGACAGGGGAATCTTACGAGCAGTACTTC. Its translation: CASSLTGESYEQYF.

This clone appeared a single time. V is TRBV5-1 and J is TRBJ2-3; D is unclear. Trimming pared 6 bases from V and 5 bases from J, leaving 13 bases between. Germline-derived CDR1 and CDR2 are SGHRS and YFSETQ. The CDR3 is 13 residues long. DNA for the CDR3: TGCGCCAGCATTGCGGTATCGGGAGATACGCAGTATTTT. Its translation is CASIAVSGDTQYF.

The chain couples TRBV4-3 to TRBJ2-3, with 9 positions matching TRBD2. The CDR3 covers 16 residues. The trim removed 0 bases at V and 5 bases at J, leaving 6 bases unmatched. Germline CDR1 LGHNA, CDR2 YSLEER. The CDR3 protein is CASSQDLVAGVDTQYF. In DNA form, the CDR3 reads TGCGCCAGCAGCCAAGACCTGGTAGCGGGGGTAGATACGCAGTATTTT.

This clone is classed as medium-sized. The chain couples TRBV7-9 to TRBJ1-5; TRBD1 agrees at 7 bases. CDR3 size: 16 residues. Germline CDR1 reads SEHNR; CDR2 reads FQNEAQ (reference sequence). Trimming cost V 2 bases and J 4 bases; bases outside gene matches: 8. CDR3 sequence (DNA): TGTGCCAGCAGCTTATCCGAAACAGGGGCAAATCAGCCCCAGCATTTT. Its translation is CASSLSETGANQPQHF.

J is TRBJ2-1 and V is TRBV19, with TRBD2 identical over 10 bases. The CDR3 length is 17 residues. CDR1 LNHDA and CDR2 SQIVND come from the germline V gene (reference sequence). J lost 2 bases, V lost 7 bases, and 11 bases had no gene match. In nucleotides, the CDR3 is TGTGCCAGTAAAGGAACTAGCGGGACCGATCCCTACAATGAGCAGTTCTTC. Residues: CASKGTSGTDPYNEQFF.

The genes are TRBV4-2 and TRBJ2-7, with TRBD1 identical over 9 bases. CDR1 LGHNA and CDR2 YNFKEQ come from the germline V gene. The J segment lost 6 bases and the V segment lost 2 bases, leaving 11 bases of the junction unmatched. The CDR3 consists of 16 residues. CDR3 sequence: CASSQPGVQGATEQYF. CDR3 DNA sequence: TGTGCCAGCAGCCAACCGGGGGTACAGGGGGCCACCGAGCAGTACTTC.

This chain connects TRBV7-2 to TRBJ2-3; D is perhaps TRBD2 (6 bases). Germline CDR1 is SGHTA and CDR2 is FQGNSA. The ends were cut back, 3 bases at V and 6 bases at J, with 13 bases in the middle. CDR3 size: 14 residues. In nucleotides, the CDR3 is TGTGCCAGCAGCTTTGGGGTTGGGAGGGATACGCAGTATTTT. It yields the protein CASSFGVGRDTQYF.

This clone was counted between two and nine times. The chain employs TRBV7-2 and TRBJ1-1, with 8 bases aligning to TRBD1. The trim removed 0 bases at V and 10 bases at J, leaving 4 bases unmatched. Per the germline V gene, CDR1 is SGHTA and CDR2 is FQGNSA. The CDR3 is 13 amino acids. The CDR3 nucleotides read TGTGCCAGCAGCTTAGCCGACAGGGGAGGAGCTTTCTTT. Its translation is CASSLADRGGAFF.

V and J are TRBV5-5 and TRBJ1-1, with TRBD1 as a possible D gene (5 bases). Germline CDR1 SGHKS, CDR2 YYEKEE (reference sequence). The V and J ends lost 3 bases and 3 bases respectively, with 9 bases between them. This CDR3 spans 13 amino acids. The CDR3 DNA sequence: TGTGCCAGCAGCTACGGGGACTACACTGAAGCTTTCTTT. Translating gives CASSYGDYTEAFF.

This clone has only a few counts. The chain combines TRBV2 with TRBJ2-7; TRBD2 agrees at 7 bases. V was pared by 1 base and J by 6 bases, with 12 bases of the junction left unmatched. Per germline, CDR1 SNHLY and CDR2 FYNNEI. The CDR3 consists of 16 residues. The CDR3: CASSEVPSGTPAEQYF. CDR3 DNA sequence: TGTGCCAGCAGTGAAGTTCCGAGCGGGACCCCGGCCGAGCAGTACTTC. The complete variable domain, with remaining parts taken from reference TRBV2 and TRBJ2-7, reads EPEVTQTPSHQVTQMGQEVILRCVPISNHLYFYWYRQILGQKVEFLVSFYNNEISEKSEIFDDQFSVERPDGSNFTLKIRSTKLEDSAMYFCASSEVPSGTPAEQYFGPGTRLTVT.

This clone showed up just a few times. The chain uses TRBV6-5 and TRBJ1-1; D unresolved. Germline lookup yields CDR1 MNHEY and CDR2 SVGAGI. The CDR3 loop spans 13 amino acids. Trimming stripped 2 bases from V and 4 bases from J, with 8 bases between. The CDR3 DNA reads as TGTGCCAGCAGTTACGGGCGGGGCACTGAAGCTTTCTTT. It specifies CASSYGRGTEAFF.

This chain links TRBV30 with TRBJ2-1; D uncertain. This CDR3 contains 11 residues. Germline assignment: CDR1 GTSNPN and CDR2 SVGIG (reference sequence). Trimming left V 5 bases short and J 7 bases short, with 9 bases between. As DNA, the CDR3 is TGTGCCTGGGCCTCTGTGAATGAGCAGTTCTTC. It translates to CAWASVNEQFF.